One and the same sample provided the 4 T cell receptor beta chains below, sequenced in a study of T cell responses to AZD1222 COVID-19 vaccine. Here immunoSEQ multiplex PCR was the method, and the copy in TCRdb shows in-frame clones only, minus some. The data hold 90,000 to 150,000 clones, with 80% to 95% observed a single time. The sequenced sample was peripheral blood, obtained on day 0 of AZD1222 vaccination. The receptors shown here come from an adult in good health.

This chain uses TRBV4-3 with TRBJ2-7; D is undetermined. Germline CDR1 LGHNA, CDR2 YSLEER. V lost 0 bases, J lost 5 bases, and 8 bases lay in between. CDR3 size: 13 residues. CDR3 loop: CASSQDVPHEQYF. DNA of the CDR3: TGCGCCAGCAGCCAAGACGTTCCCCACGAGCAGTACTTC.

This clone was observed a handful of times. The chain joins TRBV19 to TRBJ1-5; 7 nucleotides match TRBD1. Germline V gives CDR1 LNHDA, CDR2 SQIVND (reference sequence). Germline trimming cut 6 bases from V and 3 bases from J; bases unmatched to any gene: 2. The CDR3 is made up of 13 amino acids. CDR3 sequence (DNA): TGTGCCAGTAGCGACAGGGCCAATCAGCCCCAGCATTTT. It codes for CASSDRANQPQHF.

This chain connects TRBV15 to TRBJ1-2; weak D call: TRBD1 (5 bases). CDR1 is LNHNV, CDR2 YYDKDF, per germline (reference sequence). The CDR3 loop spans 14 amino acids. Trimming stripped 0 bases from V and 10 bases from J, with 15 bases between. The CDR3 nucleotides are TGTGCCACCAGCAGAGATCTAGCAGGGAAGGACTACACCTTC. This translates into CATSRDLAGKDYTF. The full variable domain, with the rest looked up from reference TRBV15 and TRBJ1-2, is DAMVIQNPRYQVTQFGKPVTLSCSQTLNHNVMYWYQQKSSQAPKLLFHYYDKDFNNEADTPDNFQSRRPNTSFCFLDIRSPGLGDTAMYLCATSRDLAGKDYTFGSGTRLTVV.

The chain uses TRBV19 and TRBJ1-1; 9 bases match TRBD1. The junction had 4 bases not matched to a gene; V was cut back by 8 bases and J by 6 bases. CDR3 size: 12 residues. From germline, CDR1 is LNHDA and CDR2 SQIVND (reference sequence). The CDR3 coding sequence is TGTGCCAGTGGTAACAGGGGGCCTGAAGCTTTCTTT. Amino acid sequence: CASGNRGPEAFF.